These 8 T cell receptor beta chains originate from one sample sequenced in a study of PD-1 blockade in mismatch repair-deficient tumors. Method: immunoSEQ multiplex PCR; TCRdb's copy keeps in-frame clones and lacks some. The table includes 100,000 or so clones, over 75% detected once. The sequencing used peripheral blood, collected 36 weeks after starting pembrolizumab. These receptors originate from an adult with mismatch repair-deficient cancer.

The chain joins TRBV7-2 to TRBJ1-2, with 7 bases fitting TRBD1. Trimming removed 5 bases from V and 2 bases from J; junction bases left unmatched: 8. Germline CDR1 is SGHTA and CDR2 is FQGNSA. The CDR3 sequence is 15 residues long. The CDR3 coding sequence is TGTGCCAGCAGCACCCGACAGGGCGGGAACTATGGCTACACCTTC. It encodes CASSTRQGGNYGYTF. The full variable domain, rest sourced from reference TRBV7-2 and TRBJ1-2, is GAGVSQSPSNKVTEKGKDVELRCDPISGHTALYWYRQSLGQGLEFLIYFQGNSAPDKSGLPSDRFSAERTGGSVSTLTIQRTQQEDSAVYLCASSTRQGGNYGYTFGSGTRLTVV.

The CDR3: CSAPSGMVYNEQFF. The DNA for the CDR3 is TGCAGCGCACCAAGCGGGATGGTTTACAATGAGCAGTTCTTC. The chain employs TRBV29-1 and TRBJ2-1; 7 positions match TRBD2. The CDR3 sequence is 14 residues long. Germline lookup yields CDR1 SQVTM and CDR2 ANQGSEA. Trimming cost V 7 bases and J 4 bases; bases outside gene matches: 10.

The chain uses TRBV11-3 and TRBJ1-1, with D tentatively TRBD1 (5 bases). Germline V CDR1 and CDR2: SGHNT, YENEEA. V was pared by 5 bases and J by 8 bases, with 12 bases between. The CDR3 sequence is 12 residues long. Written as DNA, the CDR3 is TGTGCCAGCAGCCGAGACAGTCCCGAAGCTTTCTTT. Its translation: CASSRDSPEAFF.

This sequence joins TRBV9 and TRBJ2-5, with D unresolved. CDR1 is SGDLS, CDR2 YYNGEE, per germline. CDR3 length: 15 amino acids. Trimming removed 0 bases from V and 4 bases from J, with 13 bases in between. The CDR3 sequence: CASSVAQAIGETQYF. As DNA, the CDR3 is TGTGCCAGCAGCGTAGCTCAGGCTATAGGAGAGACCCAGTACTTC.

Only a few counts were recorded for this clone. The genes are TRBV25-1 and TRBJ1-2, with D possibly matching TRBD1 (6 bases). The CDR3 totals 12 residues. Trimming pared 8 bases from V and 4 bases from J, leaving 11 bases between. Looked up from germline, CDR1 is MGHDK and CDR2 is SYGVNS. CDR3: CASGGPTYGYTF. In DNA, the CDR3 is TGTGCCAGCGGGGGGCCTACCTATGGCTACACCTTC.

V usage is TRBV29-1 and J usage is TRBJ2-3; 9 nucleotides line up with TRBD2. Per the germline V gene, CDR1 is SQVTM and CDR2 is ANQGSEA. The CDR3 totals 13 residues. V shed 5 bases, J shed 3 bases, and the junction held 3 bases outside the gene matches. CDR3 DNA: TGCAGCGTTCAGCTAGCGGGAACAGATACGCAGTATTTT. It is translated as CSVQLAGTDTQYF.

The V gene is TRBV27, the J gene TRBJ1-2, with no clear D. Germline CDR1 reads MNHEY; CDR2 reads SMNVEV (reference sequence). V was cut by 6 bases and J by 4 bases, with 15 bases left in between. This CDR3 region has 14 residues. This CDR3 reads CASRSWEGRYGYTF. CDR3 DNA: TGTGCCAGCAGATCATGGGAGGGCCGCTATGGCTACACCTTC.

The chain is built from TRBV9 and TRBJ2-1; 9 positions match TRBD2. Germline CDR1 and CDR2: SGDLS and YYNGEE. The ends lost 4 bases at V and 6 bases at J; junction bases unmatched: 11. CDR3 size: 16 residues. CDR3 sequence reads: CASSPLGGRGVNEQFF. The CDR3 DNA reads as TGTGCCAGCAGCCCCCTTGGCGGGAGGGGTGTCAATGAGCAGTTCTTC.